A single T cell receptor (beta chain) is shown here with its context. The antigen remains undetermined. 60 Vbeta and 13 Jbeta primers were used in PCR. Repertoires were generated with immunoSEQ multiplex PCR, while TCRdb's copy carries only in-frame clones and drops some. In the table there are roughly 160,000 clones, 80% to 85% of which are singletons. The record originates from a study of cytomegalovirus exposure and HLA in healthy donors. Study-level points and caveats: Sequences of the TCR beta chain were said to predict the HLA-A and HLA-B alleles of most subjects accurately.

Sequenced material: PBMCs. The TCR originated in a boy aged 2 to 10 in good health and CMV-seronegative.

Written as DNA, the CDR3 is TGTGCCAGTAGTATACTTGGGGACAGGGCATTCTATGGCTACACCTTC. Protein sequence: CASSILGDRAFYGYTF. The chain joins TRBV19 to TRBJ1-2; 9 positions agree with TRBD1. The CDR3 has 16 amino acids. The V gene's germline CDR1 is LNHDA and CDR2 SQIVND (reference sequence). Trimming took 2 bases from V and 4 from J; bases not matched to a gene: 8.